This TCR beta chain originates from a study of shared clonotypes between healthy human individuals. Whole-study context: Researchers assigned three CD4 naive, three CD4 memory, two CD8 naive and one CD8 memory plate to each donor.

Deletions cut 3 bases from V and 2 bases from J, with 1 base between. Germline values: CDR1 MDHEN, CDR2 SYDVKM. The CDR3 has 12 residues. Naivety among CD8 cells was defined by CD45RO negativity and positive CCR7 selection, thereby excluding terminally differentiated effector memory CD45RA+ cells. Healthy HIV-negative adults without recent acute infections or vaccinations served as donors. Every contributor of samples was a Caucasian grown-up residing in Nashville, Tennessee. Sequencing was performed with immunoSEQ multiplex PCR; in TCRdb, only in-frame clones are kept and a portion is missing. The sample consists of under 700,000 clones, roughly 96% of them appearing once. Regarding this clone: Other DNA sequences in the sample encode the same CDR3.

Sequencing used naive CD8+ T cells sorted from blood. The sequence was collected from a woman in her 30s in good health. This chain links TRBV28 with TRBJ2-2; D unclear. The CDR3 loop reads CASSFNTGELFF. CDR3 bases: TGTGCCAGCAGTTTTAACACCGGGGAGCTGTTTTTT.